Reported below is one TCR beta chain. Its specificity is unknown. The data belong to a study of early T cells in non-severe SARS-CoV-2 infection. At the level of the study: Unpaired chains resulted from sequencing bulk RNA of unsorted whole blood.

Study-level findings and limits: Matching results from VDJdb favored anti-spike CD8 responses, leaving private and CD4 specificities undetected.

The library protocol tagged individual cDNA molecules with unique molecular identifiers. TCRdb re-called the 5' RACE reads with MiXCR, one entry per CDR3 protein. Counted here are some 30,000 distinct CDR3 sequences, around 5.3% occurring once; the ten biggest clones make up 2.6%. Input material: whole blood. This clonotype originated in an adult who was a healthcare worker with PCR-confirmed SARS-CoV-2 infection or an uninfected control (not recorded which).

For the CDR3, the DNA is TGTGCCAGCAGCCTAGCGACCGGGGAGCTGTTTTTT. Translation: CASSLATGELFF. The chain combines TRBV11-2 with TRBJ2-2, with D perhaps matching TRBD2 (6 bases). The CDR3 totals 12 residues. Looked up from germline, CDR1 is SGHAT and CDR2 is FQNNGV. V lost 5 bases and J 5 bases, leaving 6 bases between the germline ends.